Shown below are 28 T cell receptor beta chains from a single sample sequenced in a study of T and B cells in COVID-19 patients. TRB rearrangements were amplified by multiplex PCR with BIOMED2 TRB-A/B primers. TCRdb called the multiplex PCR reads again in MiXCR, with one record for every CDR3 protein. Of under 8,500 distinct CDR3 sequences listed, more than 25% are singletons. Blood genomic DNA input for TRB amplification was about 240-550 ng. Sequenced material: blood. The receptor set was obtained from a human donor who had recovered from COVID-19.

This clonotype was counted only a few times. The chain combines TRBV6-6 with TRBJ1-2, with D possibly TRBD1 on 5 matching bases. Germline V gives CDR1 MNHNY, CDR2 SVGAGI (reference sequence). The CDR3 runs to 14 residues. V was clipped by 0 bases and J by 8 bases, with 13 bases between them. The CDR3 region has the DNA TGTGCCAGCAGTTACTCCCAGGGTACAGTAGGCTACACCTTC. Translating gives CASSYSQGTVGYTF.

The CDR3 reads CASSRQDTGLKETQYF. As DNA, the CDR3 is TGTGCCAGCAGCCGACAGGACACAGGGTTGAAAGAGACCCAGTACTTC. V gene TRBV5-5 combines with J gene TRBJ2-5; weak D call: TRBD1 (6 bases). The CDR3 contains 16 residues. Trimming took 4 bases from V and 3 from J, leaving 19 bases between them. Germline-derived CDR1 and CDR2 are SGHKS and YYEKEE (reference sequence).

The rearrangement uses TRBV7-2 and TRBJ2-2, with D unclear. The CDR3 is 13 residues long. Looked up from germline, CDR1 is SGHTA and CDR2 is FQGNSA. Between the trimmed V and J ends, which lost 3 bases and 2 bases, there was a span of 4 bases. The CDR3 spells CASSFENTGELFF. The CDR3 DNA is TGTGCCAGCAGCTTTGAAAACACCGGGGAGCTGTTTTTT.

J is TRBJ1-6 and V is TRBV20-1; no clear D. The CDR3 covers 13 residues. Trimming removed 3 bases from V and 7 bases from J, with 10 bases in between. Per the germline V gene, CDR1 is DFQATT and CDR2 is SNEGSKA (reference sequence). CDR3 sequence reads: CSARPPGNSPLHF. CDR3 coding DNA: TGCAGTGCTAGGCCCCCTGGAAATTCACCCCTCCACTTT.

V and J are TRBV12-3 or TRBV12-4 and TRBJ2-5, with D hard to call. The CDR3 has 13 residues. Between the trimmed V and J ends, which lost 7 bases and 5 bases, there was a span of 14 bases. Here the CDR3 reads CASTFVVGETQYF. Here the CDR3 DNA reads TGTGCCAGCACCTTCGTTGTGGGGGAGACCCAGTACTTC.

This clonotype qualifies as medium-sized (0.01 to 0.1%). The J gene is TRBJ2-7, the V gene TRBV6-5; 8 bases are shared with TRBD1. The length of the CDR3 is 14 residues. From germline, CDR1 is MNHEY and CDR2 SVGAGI. The trim removed 5 bases at V and 2 bases at J, leaving 5 bases unmatched. The chain's CDR3 is CASSKDRATYEQYF. Here the CDR3 DNA reads TGTGCCAGCAGTAAGGACAGGGCTACCTACGAGCAGTACTTC.

About this clonotype: This clone may be a read error of a much larger clone one base away. The V call is TRBV12-3 or TRBV12-4, the J call TRBJ2-6; 7 positions agree with TRBD1. The CDR3 is 19 residues long. The CDR3 protein is CASSRGWGQRSSRANVLTF. The CDR3, as DNA: TGTGCCAGCAGCAGGGGGTGGGGACAGAGAAGCTCTCGGGCCAACGTCCTGACTTTC.

This clonotype is medium-sized in the sample. V and J are TRBV19 and TRBJ1-3; a possible D gene is TRBD1 (5 bases). CDR3 length: 15 amino acids. Germline assignment: CDR1 LNHDA and CDR2 SQIVND (reference sequence). Trimming cost V 4 bases and J 0 bases, with 10 bases left between them. As DNA, the CDR3 is TGTGCCAGTAGTACCCCAGGGTACTCTGGAAACACCATATATTTT. Its translation: CASSTPGYSGNTIYF.

This clonotype was observed once. The chain recombines TRBV13 with TRBJ2-3; 10 bases map to TRBD2. V lost 4 bases, J lost 5 bases, and 18 bases stayed unmatched. The CDR3 is 19 residues long. Germline assignment: CDR1 PRHDT and CDR2 FYEKMQ (reference sequence). CDR3 loop: CASSSWELSGGAHRDTQYF. In DNA form, the CDR3 reads TGTGCCAGCAGCTCCTGGGAGCTGAGCGGGGGGGCCCATAGAGATACGCAGTATTTT.

V usage is TRBV7-9 and J usage is TRBJ2-3; 8 bases fit TRBD2. The CDR3 is 16 amino acids. V lost 1 base, J lost 0 bases, and 3 bases stayed unmatched. Germline CDR1 is SEHNR and CDR2 is FQNEAQ (reference sequence). The CDR3 bases are TGTGCCAGCAGCTTAGGTCGCGGGGGGAGCACAGATACGCAGTATTTT. Translation: CASSLGRGGSTDTQYF. Together with reference TRBV7-9 and TRBJ2-3, the CDR3 gives the full variable domain: DTGVSQNPRHKITKRGQNVTFRCDPISEHNRLYWYRQTLGQGPEFLTYFQNEAQLEKSRLLSDRFSAERPKGSFSTLEIQRTEQGDSAMYLCASSLGRGGSTDTQYFGPGTRLTVL.

This clonotype is classed as medium-sized. The chain carries TRBV19 and TRBJ2-2; D tentatively reads TRBD1 or TRBD2 (6 bases each). This CDR3 is 12 amino acids long. V lost 7 bases and J lost 7, with 10 bases in between. Germline CDR1 LNHDA, CDR2 SQIVND (reference sequence). CDR3 sequence: CASIGGIGELFF. CDR3 DNA: TGTGCCAGTATCGGGGGCATCGGGGAGCTGTTTTTT.

The chain carries TRBV5-5 and TRBJ1-1; D call uncertain. Germline CDR1 and CDR2: SGHKS and YYEKEE (reference sequence). The CDR3 is 14 residues long. The germline V and J ends were trimmed by 0 bases and 1 base, with 7 bases remaining between them. CDR3 loop: CASSLVGGNTEAFF. In DNA form, the CDR3 reads TGTGCCAGCAGCTTGGTTGGAGGGAACACTGAAGCTTTCTTT.

The V and J genes are TRBV27 and TRBJ2-1; 9 nucleotides match TRBD2. J lost 7 bases, V lost 5 bases, and 15 bases had no gene match. This CDR3 spans 17 amino acids. The germline gives CDR1 MNHEY, CDR2 SMNVEV (reference sequence). CDR3 in DNA: TGTGCCAGCAGTCCCGGGACTAGCAGAGGTCCCAGGAATGAGCAGTTCTTC. This translates into CASSPGTSRGPRNEQFF.

The chain links TRBV6-5 to TRBJ2-7, with a possible D match to TRBD1 (6 bases). This CDR3 has 14 residues. The V and J ends lost 6 bases and 0 bases respectively, with 12 bases between them. CDR1 MNHEY and CDR2 SVGAGI come from the germline V gene. Written as DNA, the CDR3 is TGTGCCAGCAGACTAGGACAGAGCTCCTACGAGCAGTACGTC. Amino acids: CASRLGQSSYEQYV.

This clonotype turned up a few times. The chain carries TRBV19 and TRBJ1-2, with D perhaps TRBD1 (6 bases). V dropped 2 bases and J dropped 0 bases, with 7 bases sitting between them. This CDR3 comprises 14 residues. The germline CDR1 and CDR2 sequences are LNHDA and SQIVND (reference sequence). The CDR3 reads CASSIRGANYGYTF. Written as DNA, the CDR3 is TGTGCCAGTAGTATAAGGGGGGCTAACTATGGCTACACCTTC.

This clonotype was observed a few times. V gene TRBV5-1 combines with J gene TRBJ2-1; 8 bases agree with TRBD1. The CDR3 extends over 14 amino acids. CDR1 is SGHRS and CDR2 is YFSETQ in the germline V gene. V lost 0 bases, J lost 7 bases, and 3 bases stayed unmatched. CDR3 sequence reads: CASSLGDRGNEQFF. The CDR3 DNA sequence: TGCGCCAGCAGCTTGGGTGACAGGGGAAATGAGCAGTTCTTC.

This clonotype was observed a handful of times. The gene calls are TRBV18 and TRBJ2-5; no clear D. Germline V gene data show CDR1 as KGHSH and CDR2 as LQKENI. The CDR3 is made up of 12 amino acids. V shed 2 bases and J shed 5 bases, with 6 bases lying between them. CDR3 residues: CASSPGLETQYF. The CDR3 nucleotides are TGTGCCAGCTCACCAGGCCTGGAGACCCAGTACTTC.

By sample share, this clonotype is medium-sized. The chain recombines TRBV13 with TRBJ2-3; possibly TRBD2 for D (7 bases). The CDR3 sequence is 15 residues long. V was pared by 6 bases and J by 5 bases, with 18 bases between. The V gene's germline CDR1 is PRHDT and CDR2 FYEKMQ (reference sequence). CDR3 DNA sequence: TGTGCCAGCAGTTACGGGGGGCCAGGGATAGATACGCAGTATTTT. Protein product: CASSYGGPGIDTQYF.

J is TRBJ2-7 and V is TRBV10-3; possible D gene TRBD2, 6 bases. The CDR3 has 14 amino acids. CDR1 is ENHRY and CDR2 is SYGVKD in the germline V gene. V was cut by 6 bases and J by 2 bases, with 14 bases left in between. CDR3 region: CAIRVSLATYEQYF. The CDR3 region has the DNA TGTGCCATCAGAGTATCTCTAGCGACCTACGAGCAGTACTTC.

This clonotype counts as medium-sized. The rearrangement joins TRBV6-5 to TRBJ2-7; TRBD2 matches at 7 bases. The CDR3 runs 14 residues. The V segment lost 5 bases and the J segment 2 bases; nucleotides outside the gene matches: 6. From germline, CDR1 is MNHEY and CDR2 SVGAGI. CDR3 sequence (DNA): TGTGCCAGCAGTAGCAGCGGGGCCGCCTACGAGCAGTACGTC. It specifies CASSSSGAAYEQYV.

By proportion, this clonotype is medium-sized (0.01 to 0.1%). This CDR3 reads CASRLEITGELFF. Here the CDR3 DNA reads TGTGCCAGCAGACTTGAGATCACCGGGGAGCTGTTTTTT. The chain has TRBV6-4 and TRBJ2-2; the D is unclear. The CDR3 consists of 13 residues. Germline values: CDR1 MRHNA, CDR2 SNTAGT. V was shortened by 6 bases and J by 4 bases, with 9 bases between the two germline ends.

In its sample, this clonotype was seen a few times. The rearrangement joins TRBV6-5 to TRBJ2-1; 7 bases are shared with TRBD2. In germline, CDR1 is MNHEY, CDR2 SVGAGI. The CDR3 extends over 13 amino acids. With V trimmed by 5 bases and J by 8 bases, 6 bases remained unmatched. The CDR3 loop is CASSRTSAHEQFF. The CDR3 bases are TGTGCCAGCAGTCGTACTAGCGCCCATGAGCAGTTCTTC.

This clonotype is medium-sized within its sample. The J gene is TRBJ2-1, the V gene TRBV6-5; TRBD1 matches at 10 bases. CDR1 MNHEY and CDR2 SVGAGI come from the germline V gene. V shed 0 bases and J 8 bases; nucleotides not matched to a gene: 7. The CDR3 is 16 residues long. The CDR3 DNA reads as TGTGCCAGCAGTTACTCTGGGACAGGGGCCGGGGATGAGCAGTTCTTC. Protein: CASSYSGTGAGDEQFF.

V is TRBV27 and J is TRBJ1-1; D not certain. V was shortened by 8 bases and J by 6 bases, with 16 bases between the two germline ends. Germline values: CDR1 MNHEY, CDR2 SMNVEV (reference sequence). The CDR3 totals 13 residues. The CDR3 is CASVQPGLAEAFF. The CDR3 coding sequence is TGTGCCAGCGTACAGCCCGGACTGGCTGAAGCTTTCTTT.

By sample fraction, this clonotype is medium-sized. The chain's CDR3 is CASSMGTGGLGDTQYF. Written as DNA, the CDR3 is TGTGCCAGTAGTATGGGGACAGGGGGTCTCGGAGATACGCAGTATTTT. This chain uses TRBV19 with TRBJ2-3; TRBD1 matches 11 bases. CDR1 is LNHDA, CDR2 SQIVND, per germline (reference sequence). V lost 3 bases, J lost 5 bases, and 7 bases stayed unmatched. The CDR3 is made up of 16 amino acids.

This clonotype is medium-sized within its sample. The V call is TRBV29-1, the J call TRBJ2-1; 12 bases align to TRBD2. The germline gives CDR1 SQVTM, CDR2 ANQGSEA. The length of the CDR3 is 14 residues. The J segment lost 4 bases and the V segment lost 8 bases, leaving 6 bases of the junction unmatched. In DNA, the CDR3 is TGCAGCACCACCGGACTAGCGGGATACAATGAGCAGTTCTTC. The encoded protein is CSTTGLAGYNEQFF.

The V call is TRBV6-5, the J call TRBJ2-1; 10 bases agree with TRBD1. The CDR3 length is 14 residues. Germline V gene data show CDR1 as MNHEY and CDR2 as SVGAGI. Trimming took 6 bases from V and 8 from J; bases not matched to a gene: 7. DNA for the CDR3: TGTGCCAGCAGGGGGACAGGGGCCGGGGATGAGCAGTTCTTC. Its translation: CASRGTGAGDEQFF.

The chain employs TRBV6-2 or TRBV6-3 and TRBJ2-1, with 11 bases aligning to TRBD2. Germline V lookup: CDR1 MNHEY, CDR2 SVGEGT. The CDR3 runs 20 residues. V trimming: 4 bases; J trimming: 1 base; junction bases outside the gene matches: 15. CDR3 sequence (DNA): TGTGCCAGCAGTTCCATAGCGGGGGGGCCGTTTCGCTTGTCCTACAATGAGCAGTTCTTC. Translated, it gives CASSSIAGGPFRLSYNEQFF.